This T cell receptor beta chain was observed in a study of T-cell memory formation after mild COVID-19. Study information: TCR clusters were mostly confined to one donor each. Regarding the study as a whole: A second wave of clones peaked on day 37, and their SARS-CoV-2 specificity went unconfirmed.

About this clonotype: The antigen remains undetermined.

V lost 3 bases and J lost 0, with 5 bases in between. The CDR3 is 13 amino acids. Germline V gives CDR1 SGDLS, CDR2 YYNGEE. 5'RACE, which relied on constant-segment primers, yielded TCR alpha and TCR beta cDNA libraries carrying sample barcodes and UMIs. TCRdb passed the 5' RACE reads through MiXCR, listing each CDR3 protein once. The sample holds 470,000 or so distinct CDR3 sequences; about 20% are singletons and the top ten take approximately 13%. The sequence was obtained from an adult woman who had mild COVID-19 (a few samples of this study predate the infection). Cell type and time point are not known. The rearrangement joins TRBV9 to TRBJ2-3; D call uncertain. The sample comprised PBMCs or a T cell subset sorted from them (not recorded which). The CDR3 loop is CASSETSTDTQYF. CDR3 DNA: TGTGCCAGCAGCGAGACTAGCACAGATACGCAGTATTTT.